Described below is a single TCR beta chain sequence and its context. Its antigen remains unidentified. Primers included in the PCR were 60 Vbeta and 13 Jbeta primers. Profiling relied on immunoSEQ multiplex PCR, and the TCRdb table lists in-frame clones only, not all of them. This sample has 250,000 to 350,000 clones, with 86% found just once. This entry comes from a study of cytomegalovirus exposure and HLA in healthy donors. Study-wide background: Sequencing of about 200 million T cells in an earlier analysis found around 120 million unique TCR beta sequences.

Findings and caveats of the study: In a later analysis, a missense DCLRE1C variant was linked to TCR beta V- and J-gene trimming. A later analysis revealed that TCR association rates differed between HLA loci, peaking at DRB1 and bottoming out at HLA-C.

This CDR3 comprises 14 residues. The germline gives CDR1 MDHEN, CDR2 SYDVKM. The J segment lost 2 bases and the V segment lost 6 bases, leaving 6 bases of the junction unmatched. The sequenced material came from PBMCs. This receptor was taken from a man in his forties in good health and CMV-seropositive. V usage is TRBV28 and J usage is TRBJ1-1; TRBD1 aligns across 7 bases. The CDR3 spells CASSLTGTNTEAFF. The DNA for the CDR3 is TGTGCCAGCAGCCTGACAGGGACAAACACTGAAGCTTTCTTT.